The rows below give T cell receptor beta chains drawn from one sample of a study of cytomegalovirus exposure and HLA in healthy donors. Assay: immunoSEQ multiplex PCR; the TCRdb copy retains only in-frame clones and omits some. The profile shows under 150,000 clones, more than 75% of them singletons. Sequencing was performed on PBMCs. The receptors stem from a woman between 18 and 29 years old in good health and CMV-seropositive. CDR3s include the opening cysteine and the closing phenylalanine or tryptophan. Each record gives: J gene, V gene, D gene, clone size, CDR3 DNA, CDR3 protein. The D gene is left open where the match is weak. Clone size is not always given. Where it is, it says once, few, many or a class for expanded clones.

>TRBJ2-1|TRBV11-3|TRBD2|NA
TGTGCCAGCAGCAAAACTAGCGGGTATTACAATGAGCAGTTCTTC
CASSKTSGYYNEQFF
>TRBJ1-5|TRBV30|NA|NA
TGTGCCTGGAGTCAAACAGGCCTCAATCAGCCCCAGCATTTT
CAWSQTGLNQPQHF
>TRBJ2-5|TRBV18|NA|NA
TGTGCCAGCTCACCACGGTCGGGAACGGCTGAGACCCAGTACTTC
CASSPRSGTAETQYF
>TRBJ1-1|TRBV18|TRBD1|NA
TGTGCCAGCTCACCGAGAGTCACAGGGGTGAACACTGAAGCTTTCTTT
CASSPRVTGVNTEAFF
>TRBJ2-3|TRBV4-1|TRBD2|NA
TGCGCCAGCAGCCACACGGTGGGGGGGAGCGGAGGGACAGATACGCAGTATTTT
CASSHTVGGSGGTDTQYF
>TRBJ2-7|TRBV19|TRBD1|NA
TGTGCCAGTAGTGGGGGACAGGGGGACGAGCAGTACTTC
CASSGGQGDEQYF
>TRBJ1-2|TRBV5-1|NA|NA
TGCGCCAGCAGCCCCGGTCACGTGAATAACTATGGCTACACCTTC
CASSPGHVNNYGYTF
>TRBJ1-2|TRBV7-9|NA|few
TGTGCCAGCAGCTCGCAGGTTTATGGCTACACCTTC
CASSSQVYGYTF
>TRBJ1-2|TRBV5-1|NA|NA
TGCGCCAGCAGCCCTCAGACAACTTATATCCCTGATTATGGCTACACCTTC
CASSPQTTYIPDYGYTF
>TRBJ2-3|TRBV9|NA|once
TGTGCCAGCAGCGGACGGACAGTTTCTAGCACAGATACGCAGTATTTT
CASSGRTVSSTDTQYF
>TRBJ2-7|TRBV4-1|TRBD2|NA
TGCGCCAGCAGCCTCGCGCTAGCGGGAGGGGGGGAGCAGTACTTC
CASSLALAGGGEQYF
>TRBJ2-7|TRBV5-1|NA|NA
TGCGCCAGCAAACCCCAAGTAAGTTCGGACGAGCAGTACTTC
CASKPQVSSDEQYF
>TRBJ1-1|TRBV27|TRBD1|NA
TGTGCCAGCAGCCCCACGACAGGGGGCAGGAACGCTTTCTTT
CASSPTTGGRNAFF
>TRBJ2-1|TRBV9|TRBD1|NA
TGTGCCAGCAGTTCCGGGACAGATTACAATGAGCAGTTCTTC
CASSSGTDYNEQFF